One sample yielded the 22 T cell receptor beta chains listed below, sequenced in a study of cytomegalovirus exposure and HLA in healthy donors. Primers: 60 Vbeta forward and 13 Jbeta reverse. The protocol was immunoSEQ multiplex PCR, while the TCRdb copy is restricted to in-frame clones and leaves out a portion. The sample lists roughly 120,000 clones; approximately 80% were seen once. The sequencing sample was made of PBMCs. These TCRs come from a woman aged 18-29 years in good health and CMV-seronegative.

In its sample, this clone was seen a few times. The chain employs TRBV6-5 and TRBJ2-3; 8 positions match TRBD2. The J segment lost 4 bases and the V segment lost 10 bases, leaving 10 bases of the junction unmatched. Germline V gene data show CDR1 as MNHEY and CDR2 as SVGAGI. The length of the CDR3 is 14 residues. Here the CDR3 DNA reads TGTGCCACCTCTCGGGGGGGGCCCCCAGATACGCAGTATTTT. Translation gives CATSRGGPPDTQYF.

The J gene is TRBJ1-2, the V gene TRBV30, with D uncertain. Trimming stripped 6 bases from V and 1 base from J, with 12 bases between. The CDR3 extends over 13 amino acids. Germline CDR1 reads GTSNPN; CDR2 reads SVGIG (reference sequence). The CDR3 region has the DNA TGTGCCTGTATGACACTTCTTAACTATGGCTACACCTTC. Translated, it gives CACMTLLNYGYTF.

The genes are TRBV28 and TRBJ2-7; TRBD2 is a possible D gene (6 bases). Germline V gene lookup returns CDR1 MDHEN and CDR2 SYDVKM. The CDR3 is 15 amino acids. V dropped 2 bases and J dropped 4 bases, with 15 bases sitting between them. CDR3 in amino acids: CASSLRGLRGYEQYF. CDR3 sequence (DNA): TGTGCCAGCAGTTTACGGGGACTGAGAGGTTACGAGCAGTACTTC.

This chain connects TRBV4-1 to TRBJ2-7; the D is unclear. CDR1 and CDR2 from the germline V gene are MGHRA and YSYEKL. The CDR3 length is 15 residues. V lost 0 bases to trimming and J lost 6 bases, with 15 bases between them. CDR3: CASSQETWSRAEQYF. CDR3 coding DNA: TGCGCCAGCAGCCAAGAGACCTGGAGTCGAGCCGAGCAGTACTTC.

The chain is built from TRBV19 and TRBJ2-7; D perhaps matches TRBD2 (5 bases). The germline V gene has CDR1 LNHDA and CDR2 SQIVND (reference sequence). V lost 6 bases and J lost 6, with 18 bases in between. The CDR3 has 14 residues. CDR3 nucleotide sequence: TGTGCCAGTAGGGGATGGAGGAGCGGAGCCGAGCAGTACTTC. The encoded protein is CASRGWRSGAEQYF.

The V and J genes are TRBV6-1 and TRBJ2-7; TRBD1 aligns across 8 bases. Losses at the gene ends were 2 bases for V and 4 bases for J; bases not matched to a gene: 7. Germline V gene lookup returns CDR1 MNHNS and CDR2 SASEGT. The CDR3 extends over 15 amino acids. Here the CDR3 reads CASSETGGSLYEQYF. The CDR3 bases are TGTGCCAGCAGTGAAACAGGGGGATCTTTGTACGAGCAGTACTTC.

This chain connects TRBV4-2 to TRBJ2-3, with D hard to call. V lost 0 bases and J 1 base, leaving 5 bases between the germline ends. This CDR3 contains 14 residues. Germline CDR1 and CDR2: LGHNA and YNFKEQ. The CDR3 loop is CASSQEVGTDTQYF. CDR3 nucleotides: TGTGCCAGCAGCCAAGAAGTAGGCACAGATACGCAGTATTTT.

This chain connects TRBV5-1 to TRBJ1-1, with D possibly matching TRBD1 (5 bases). The CDR3 consists of 14 residues. Germline loops: CDR1 SGHRS, CDR2 YFSETQ. V shed 7 bases and J shed 4 bases, with 17 bases lying between them. CDR3 loop: CASFSIGASTEAFF. DNA for the CDR3: TGCGCCAGCTTTTCGATAGGGGCGAGCACTGAAGCTTTCTTT.

The chain links TRBV29-1 to TRBJ2-7; 7 nucleotides match TRBD2. The J segment lost 0 bases and the V segment lost 5 bases, leaving 4 bases of the junction unmatched. The germline CDR1 and CDR2 sequences are SQVTM and ANQGSEA. The CDR3 is 13 amino acids. CDR3 amino acids: CSVFGLDSYEQYF. The CDR3 DNA sequence: TGCAGCGTTTTTGGACTAGACTCCTACGAGCAGTACTTC.

V and J are TRBV6-6 and TRBJ1-3; the D is unclear. The CDR3 sequence is 14 residues long. V lost 6 bases, J lost 2 bases, and 11 bases lay in between. Per germline, CDR1 MNHNY and CDR2 SVGAGI (reference sequence). The CDR3 DNA follows: TGTGCCAGCAGCCCCCTCGGGGCTGGAAACACCATATATTTT. Encoded protein: CASSPLGAGNTIYF.

This sequence joins TRBV7-2 and TRBJ2-5, with TRBD2 identical over 7 bases. V was clipped by 2 bases and J by 2 bases; unmatched bases: 8. Germline CDR1 is SGHTA and CDR2 is FQGNSA. The CDR3 runs to 16 residues. The CDR3 nucleotides are TGTGCCAGCAGCTTAACTGGCGGGAGTCCTCAAGAGACCCAGTACTTC. Residues: CASSLTGGSPQETQYF.

The V and J genes are TRBV27 and TRBJ2-5; tentative D call: TRBD2 (6 bases). The length of the CDR3 is 12 residues. The germline gives CDR1 MNHEY, CDR2 SMNVEV (reference sequence). V was clipped by 4 bases and J by 5 bases, with 8 bases between them. The CDR3 loop reads CASSSAGETQYF. CDR3 DNA: TGTGCCAGCAGTTCCGCGGGGGAGACCCAGTACTTC.

The chain couples TRBV28 to TRBJ1-2; perhaps TRBD1 as D (5 bases). The V gene lost 9 bases and the J gene lost 7 bases, with 30 bases spanning the gap. The CDR3 totals 17 residues. Looked up from germline, CDR1 is MDHEN and CDR2 is SYDVKM. CDR3 coding DNA: TGTGCCAGTGGGGGAGGGTCGGAGGGGCGCCCTCCTCTTGGCTACACCTTC. This gives the protein CASGGGSEGRPPLGYTF.

V usage is TRBV5-1 and J usage is TRBJ1-1, with D possibly being TRBD1 (5 bases). The V and J ends lost 4 bases and 7 bases respectively, with 20 bases between them. In germline, CDR1 is SGHRS, CDR2 YFSETQ. The CDR3 runs to 15 residues. CDR3 sequence: CASSGGVRKSSEAFF. DNA of the CDR3: TGCGCCAGCAGCGGAGGGGTCCGAAAGAGCAGTGAAGCTTTCTTT.

The chain couples TRBV4-1 to TRBJ1-5; D not certain. The CDR3 sequence is 15 residues long. Germline V gene data show CDR1 as MGHRA and CDR2 as YSYEKL. V lost 6 bases and J 0 bases, leaving 12 bases between the germline ends. In DNA, the CDR3 is TGCGCCAGCAGAGTGTCTGCGCCTAGCAATCAGCCCCAGCATTTT. It specifies CASRVSAPSNQPQHF.

The chain joins TRBV29-1 to TRBJ1-5, with D possibly being TRBD1 (5 bases). Germline CDR1 and CDR2: SQVTM and ANQGSEA. This CDR3 comprises 13 residues. The germline V and J ends were trimmed by 6 bases and 3 bases, with 12 bases remaining between them. CDR3: CSVATGLNQPQHF. In DNA form, the CDR3 reads TGCAGCGTCGCCACAGGTCTCAATCAGCCCCAGCATTTT.

This clone came up once. The V gene is TRBV30, the J gene TRBJ2-7, with D tentatively TRBD1 (6 bases). The CDR3 sequence is 13 residues long. V dropped 3 bases and J dropped 9 bases, with 18 bases sitting between them. Germline assignment: CDR1 GTSNPN and CDR2 SVGIG (reference sequence). CDR3 protein: CAWSEHRAGVQYV. CDR3 in DNA: TGTGCCTGGAGCGAACACAGGGCAGGGGTGCAGTACGTC.

The rearrangement uses TRBV4-1 and TRBJ2-3; 9 bases match TRBD1. Germline V gene sequence: CDR1 MGHRA, CDR2 YSYEKL. Trimming cost V 1 base and J 5 bases; bases outside gene matches: 7. The CDR3 totals 16 residues. CDR3 sequence reads: CASSQVRTGAEDTQYF. CDR3 nucleotide sequence: TGCGCCAGCAGCCAAGTACGGACAGGGGCTGAAGATACGCAGTATTTT.

CDR3 nucleotides: TGTGCCAGCAGCTTCGGGGAGAACACTGAAGCTTTCTTT. Translated, it gives CASSFGENTEAFF. This sequence joins TRBV11-2 and TRBJ1-1; D is unresolved. V shed 3 bases and J shed 1 base, with 6 bases lying between them. CDR1 and CDR2 (germline): SGHAT, FQNNGV. The CDR3 spans 13 residues.

This clone occurred once. The rearrangement uses TRBV18 and TRBJ1-2, with TRBD1 matching over 9 bases. Germline V gene lookup returns CDR1 KGHSH and CDR2 LQKENI. V trimming: 0 bases; J trimming: 4 bases; junction bases outside the gene matches: 9. The CDR3 consists of 17 residues. The DNA of the CDR3 is TGTGCCAGCTCACCACCGCAAACAGGGGGCGCAGGCTATGGCTACACCTTC. It encodes CASSPPQTGGAGYGYTF.

The chain carries TRBV6-4 and TRBJ1-2; D might be TRBD1 (5 bases). V shed 6 bases and J shed 9 bases, with 17 bases lying between them. Germline lookup yields CDR1 MRHNA and CDR2 SNTAGT. CDR3 size: 13 residues. The CDR3 loop is CASRGDSIGSYTF. The CDR3, as DNA: TGTGCCAGCAGGGGGGACTCGATCGGTAGCTACACCTTC.

The CDR3 sequence is CATSREFGGRSYEQYF. The CDR3 nucleotides are TGTGCCACCAGCAGAGAGTTCGGCGGCCGATCCTACGAGCAGTACTTC. The chain carries TRBV15 and TRBJ2-7; D uncertain. CDR1 and CDR2 from the germline V gene are LNHNV and YYDKDF (reference sequence). This CDR3 is built from 16 residues. V lost 0 bases to trimming and J lost 1 base, with 13 bases between them.